What follows describes a single T cell receptor beta chain. The record originates from a study of shared clonotypes between healthy human individuals. Sequenced by immunoSEQ multiplex PCR; TCRdb stores in-frame clones only, minus some. The sample carries about 1,800,000 clones, about 94% recorded once. Cells designated naive CD8 were CD45RO-negative and were positively selected for CCR7, with terminally differentiated effector memory CD45RA+ cells excluded. Sequenced input: naive CD8+ T cells sorted from blood. The clonotype was recovered from a man aged 18 to 35 in good health.

CDR3: CASSPGLAGGSFWETQYF. CDR3 bases: TGTGCCAGCAGCCCGGGACTAGCGGGAGGAAGTTTCTGGGAGACCCAGTACTTC. The gene calls are TRBV5-4 and TRBJ2-5; 15 bases agree with TRBD2. The CDR3 covers 18 residues. The germline V gene has CDR1 SGHNT and CDR2 YYREEE (reference sequence). J lost 5 bases, V lost 4 bases, and 12 bases had no gene match. Complete variable domain (other parts from reference TRBV5-4 and TRBJ2-5): ETGVTQSPTHLIKTRGQQVTLRCSSQSGHNTVSWYQQALGQGPQFIFQYYREEENGRGNFPPRFSGLQFPNYSSELNVNALELDDSALYLCASSPGLAGGSFWETQYFGPGTRLLVL.